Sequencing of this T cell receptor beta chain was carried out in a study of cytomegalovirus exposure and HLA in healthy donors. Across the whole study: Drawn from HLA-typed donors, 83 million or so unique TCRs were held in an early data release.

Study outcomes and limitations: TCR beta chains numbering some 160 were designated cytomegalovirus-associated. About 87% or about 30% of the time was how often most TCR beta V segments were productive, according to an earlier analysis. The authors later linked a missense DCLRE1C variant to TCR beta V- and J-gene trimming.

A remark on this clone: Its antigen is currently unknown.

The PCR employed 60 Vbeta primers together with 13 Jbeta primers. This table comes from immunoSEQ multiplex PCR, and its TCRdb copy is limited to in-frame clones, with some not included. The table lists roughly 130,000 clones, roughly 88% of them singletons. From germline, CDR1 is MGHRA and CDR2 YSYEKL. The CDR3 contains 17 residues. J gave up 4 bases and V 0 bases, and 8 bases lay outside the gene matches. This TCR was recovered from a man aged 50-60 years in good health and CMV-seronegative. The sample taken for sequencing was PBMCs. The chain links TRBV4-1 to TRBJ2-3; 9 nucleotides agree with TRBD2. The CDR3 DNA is TGCGCCAGCAGCCAAGAAAGTGGCGGGGGGGCCGCAGATACGCAGTATTTT. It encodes CASSQESGGGAADTQYF.